This section outlines one T cell receptor (beta chain) sequence together with its context. This sample was taken from a study of blood T cell repertoires in COVID-19. Germline V CDR1 and CDR2: GTSNPN, SVGIG (reference sequence). This CDR3 has 13 residues. The V gene end was trimmed by 8 bases and the J gene end by 0 bases; junction bases not matched to a gene: 4. Sequencing used immunoSEQ multiplex PCR; TCRdb keeps in-frame clones, though not all of them. The profile shows under 200,000 clones, 80% of them singletons. This clonotype was obtained from a woman aged 55-69 years who had recovered from COVID-19. The specimen was PBMCs or T cells enriched from blood (not recorded which). The J gene is TRBJ1-3, the V gene TRBV30; 7 bases line up with TRBD1. CDR3 loop: CAGTDLSGNTIYF. CDR3 coding DNA: TGTGCCGGGACAGATCTCTCTGGAAACACCATATATTTT.